This TCR beta chain emerged from a study of shared clonotypes between healthy human individuals. Background on the study: There were three CD4 naive, three CD4 memory, two CD8 naive and one CD8 memory plates per donor.

Study-wide findings and caveats: Sorted-subset sequencing, rarefaction showed, was incomplete despite large depth. Memory subsets had estimated richness that was generally smaller than that of naive subsets.

With respect to this clone: The target antigen is unknown.

Trimming removed 5 bases from V and 4 bases from J, with 11 bases in between. The CDR3 contains 13 residues. Germline CDR1 MGHRA, CDR2 YSYEKL. Assay used: immunoSEQ multiplex PCR; TCRdb lists only in-frame clones, some missing. The table has 2 million to 3 million clones, 90% to 95% seen once; the top ten hold about 0.39%. Input material: naive CD4+ T cells from PBMCs. Subset noted: CD45RA+ positively selected. This TCR derives from a man aged 18 to 35 in good health. Some clones in this sample may be carry-over from other donors' samples. The V gene is TRBV4-1, the J gene TRBJ2-5; no clear D. The CDR3 DNA follows: TGCGCCAGCAGCTTACTCGCCCGAGAGACCCAGTACTTC. Translating gives CASSLLARETQYF.